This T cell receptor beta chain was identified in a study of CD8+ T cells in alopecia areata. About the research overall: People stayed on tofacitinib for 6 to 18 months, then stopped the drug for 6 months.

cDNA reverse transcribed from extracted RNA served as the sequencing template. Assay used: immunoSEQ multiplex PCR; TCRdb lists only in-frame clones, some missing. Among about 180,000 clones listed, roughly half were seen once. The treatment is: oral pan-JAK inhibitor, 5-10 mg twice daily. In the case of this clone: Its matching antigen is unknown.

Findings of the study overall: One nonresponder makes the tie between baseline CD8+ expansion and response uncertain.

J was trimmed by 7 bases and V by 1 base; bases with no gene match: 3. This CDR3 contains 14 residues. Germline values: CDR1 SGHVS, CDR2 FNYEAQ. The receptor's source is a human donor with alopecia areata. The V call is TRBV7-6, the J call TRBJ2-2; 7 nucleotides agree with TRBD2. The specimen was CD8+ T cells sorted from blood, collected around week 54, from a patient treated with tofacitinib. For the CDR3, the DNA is TGTGCCAGCAGCTTAGACGGGGGGTTCGGGGAGCTGTTTTTT. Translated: CASSLDGGFGELFF. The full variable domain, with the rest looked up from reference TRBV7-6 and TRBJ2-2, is GAGVSQSPRYKVTKRGQDVALRCDPISGHVSLYWYRQALGQGPEFLTYFNYEAQQDKSGLPNDRFSAERPEGSISTLTIQRTEQRDSAMYRCASSLDGGFGELFFGEGSRLTVL.